A selection of T cell receptor beta chains follows, all from one sample in a study of T cell responses to AZD1222 COVID-19 vaccine. Only in-frame clones appear in the TCRdb table, and some are missing; sequencing was by immunoSEQ multiplex PCR. The sample shows approximately 70,000 clones, around 90% of them seen only once. The material sequenced was peripheral blood, taken on day 0 of AZD1222 vaccination. Every receptor here comes from an adult in good health. Both conserved end residues are part of each CDR3. The D gene is left open where the match is weak. Rows may omit the clone size; those that give it use once, few, many or a size class.

few	-	TRBJ2-7	TRBV7-9	TGTGCCAGCAGCTACGAGAGAATCGGCGAGCAGTACTTC	CASSYERIGEQYF
-	-	TRBJ2-1	TRBV21-1	TGTGCCAGCAGCAAAGATCGGGGTAGTTTCCACAATGAGCAGTTCTTC	CASSKDRGSFHNEQFF
-	-	TRBJ2-3	TRBV20-1	TGCAGTGCTGCTACCTCAGATACGCAGTATTTT	CSAATSDTQYF
-	-	TRBJ1-1	TRBV19	TGTGCCGGGGGAGGGTTCGACACTGAAGCTTTCTTT	CAGGGFDTEAFF
few	-	TRBJ2-7	TRBV28	TGTGCCAGCACCCTCCGAGGCAGGGGGGACGAGCAGTACTTC	CASTLRGRGDEQYF
-	TRBD1	TRBJ1-1	TRBV15	TGTGCCACCAGCGGACAGGGAGCATTGGCTGAAGCTTTCTTT	CATSGQGALAEAFF
-	-	TRBJ1-1	TRBV5-6	TGTGCCAGCAGCTTCGGTTTAAGCACTGAAGCTTTCTTT	CASSFGLSTEAFF
-	-	TRBJ1-1	TRBV30	TGTGCCTGGAGTGTAGGGCAGGGTTCCACTGAAGCTTTCTTT	CAWSVGQGSTEAFF
-	TRBD1	TRBJ2-7	TRBV28	TGTGCCAGCACATCCGGGACAGAGTCCTTCTACGAGCAGTACTTC	CASTSGTESFYEQYF
-	-	TRBJ1-2	TRBV5-6	TGTGCCAGCAGCCCGGCGGGGCGGGAAACCTATGGCTACACCTTC	CASSPAGRETYGYTF
-	-	TRBJ1-3	TRBV7-2	TGTGCCAGCAGCTTAGCAGTCACCAATGTAAACACCATATATTTT	CASSLAVTNVNTIYF